The present T cell receptor beta chain was sequenced within a study of blood T cells in healthy people across ages. Overall study findings and caveats: No conclusive comparison of naive versus antigen-experienced cells was possible with unsorted PBMCs.

On this clonotype: Its target is not known.

This CDR3 has 13 amino acids. Trimming at V came to 3 bases and at J to 7 bases, leaving 8 bases not matched to a gene. CDR1 DFQATT and CDR2 SNEGSKA come from the germline V gene (reference sequence). A second PCR, run for roughly 7 to 11 cycles, used a sample-barcoded 5' primer plus a J-beta primer mix. Via MiXCR, TCRdb re-called the 5' RACE reads, giving one row per CDR3 protein. Here the sample spans 750,000 to 950,000 distinct CDR3 sequences, just under 30% being singletons. This same sample was also taken into another study, of T cells of mothers and their children. That paper adds: Inherited differences only slightly affect thymic shaping of TCR recombination output.

Sequencing input: blood. This clonotype was sampled from a woman between 40 and 50 years old in good health. This rearrangement joins TRBV20-1 to TRBJ1-1; 7 bases align to TRBD1. The CDR3 bases are TGCAGTGCTAGTGGACAGGCCAACGGTGAAGCTTTCTTT. It translates to CSASGQANGEAFF.